This T cell receptor beta chain was recovered during a study of cytomegalovirus exposure and HLA in healthy donors. Regarding the study as a whole: Based on reports, TCR beta sequences accurately predicted HLA-A and HLA-B alleles for most subjects. Earlier results showed most TCR beta V segments being productive about 87% or about 30% of the time.

Healthy donors of bone marrow made up the group. Trimming pared 0 bases from V and 4 bases from J, leaving 14 bases between. Per the germline V gene, CDR1 is SGDLS and CDR2 is YYNGEE. This CDR3 has 16 amino acids. In this sample, this clone turned up once. The antigen is unknown. Vbeta (60) and Jbeta (13) primers were used in the PCR. Profiled with immunoSEQ multiplex PCR; TCRdb holds only in-frame clones, not every one. The data hold tens of thousands of clones, with 70% to 85% observed a single time. The genes are TRBV9 and TRBJ1-5, with a tentative D call TRBD1 (6 bases). The source material was PBMCs. The sequence was obtained from a woman between 45 and 60 years old in good health and CMV-seropositive. CDR3 in DNA: TGTGCCAGCAGCGTAGGGGCGGGGGGGGCTAATCAGCCCCAGCATTTT. Protein: CASSVGAGGANQPQHF. Supplemented by reference TRBV9 and TRBJ1-5, the full variable domain reads DSGVTQTPKHLITATGQRVTLRCSPRSGDLSVYWYQQSLDQGLQFLIQYYNGEERAKGNILERFSAQQFPDLHSELNLSSLELGDSALYFCASSVGAGGANQPQHFGDGTRLSIL.